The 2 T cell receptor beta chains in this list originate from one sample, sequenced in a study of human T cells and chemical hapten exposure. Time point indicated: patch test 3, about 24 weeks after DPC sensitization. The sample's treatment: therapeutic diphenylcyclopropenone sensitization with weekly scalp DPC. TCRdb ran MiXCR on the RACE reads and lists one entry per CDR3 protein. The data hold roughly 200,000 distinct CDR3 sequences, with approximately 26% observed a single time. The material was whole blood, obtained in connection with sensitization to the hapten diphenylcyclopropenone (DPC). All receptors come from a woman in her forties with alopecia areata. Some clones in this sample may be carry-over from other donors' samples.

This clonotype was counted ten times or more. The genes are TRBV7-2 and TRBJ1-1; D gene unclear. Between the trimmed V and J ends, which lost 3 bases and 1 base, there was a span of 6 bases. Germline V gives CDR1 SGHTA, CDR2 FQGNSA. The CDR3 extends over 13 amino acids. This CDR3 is CASSLAENTEAFF. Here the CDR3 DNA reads TGTGCCAGCAGCTTGGCAGAGAACACTGAAGCTTTCTTT. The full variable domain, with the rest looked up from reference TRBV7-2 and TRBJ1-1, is GAGVSQSPSNKVTEKGKDVELRCDPISGHTALYWYRQSLGQGLEFLIYFQGNSAPDKSGLPSDRFSAERTGGSVSTLTIQRTQQEDSAVYLCASSLAENTEAFFGQGTRLTVV.

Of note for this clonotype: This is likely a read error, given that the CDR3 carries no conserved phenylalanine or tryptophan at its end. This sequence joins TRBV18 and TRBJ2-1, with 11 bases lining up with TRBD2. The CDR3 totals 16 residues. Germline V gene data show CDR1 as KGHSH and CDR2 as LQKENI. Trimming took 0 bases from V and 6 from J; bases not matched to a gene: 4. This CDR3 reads CASSPPLTSGSNEQFY. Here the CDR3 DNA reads TGTGCCAGCTCACCACCGCTCACTAGCGGGAGCAATGAGCAGTTCTAC.